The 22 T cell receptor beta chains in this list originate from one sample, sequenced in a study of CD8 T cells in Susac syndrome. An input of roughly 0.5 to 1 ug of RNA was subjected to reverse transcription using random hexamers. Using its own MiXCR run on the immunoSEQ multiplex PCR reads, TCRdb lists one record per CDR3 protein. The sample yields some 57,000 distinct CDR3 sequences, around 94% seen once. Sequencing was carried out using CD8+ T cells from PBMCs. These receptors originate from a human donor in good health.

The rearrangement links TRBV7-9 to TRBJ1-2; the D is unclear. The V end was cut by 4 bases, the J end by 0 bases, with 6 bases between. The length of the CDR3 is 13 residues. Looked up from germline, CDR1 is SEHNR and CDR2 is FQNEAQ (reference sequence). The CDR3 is CASSSTANYGYTF. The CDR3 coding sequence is TGTGCCAGCAGCTCCACAGCTAACTATGGCTACACCTTC.

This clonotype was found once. CDR3 nucleotides: TGTGCCAGCAGCCCCCGGGGCCAGAACACCGGGGAGCTGTTTTTT. It encodes CASSPRGQNTGELFF. The rearrangement uses TRBV7-9 and TRBJ2-2; D tentatively reads TRBD1 or TRBD2 (5 bases each). V shed 5 bases and J shed 1 base, with 11 bases lying between them. The CDR3 is made up of 15 amino acids. CDR1 is SEHNR and CDR2 is FQNEAQ in the germline V gene (reference sequence).

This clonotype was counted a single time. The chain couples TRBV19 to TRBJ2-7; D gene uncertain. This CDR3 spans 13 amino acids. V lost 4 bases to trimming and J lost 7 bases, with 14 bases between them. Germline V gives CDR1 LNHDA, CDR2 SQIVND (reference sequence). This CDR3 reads CASSTLSTEEQYF. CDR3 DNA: TGTGCCAGTAGTACCCTCTCTACAGAGGAGCAGTACTTC.

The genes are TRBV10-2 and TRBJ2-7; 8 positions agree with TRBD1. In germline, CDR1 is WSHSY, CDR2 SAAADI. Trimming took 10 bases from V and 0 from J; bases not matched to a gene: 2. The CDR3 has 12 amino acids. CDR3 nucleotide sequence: TGCGCCATTGGACAGGGCTCCTACGAGCAGTACTTC. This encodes CAIGQGSYEQYF.

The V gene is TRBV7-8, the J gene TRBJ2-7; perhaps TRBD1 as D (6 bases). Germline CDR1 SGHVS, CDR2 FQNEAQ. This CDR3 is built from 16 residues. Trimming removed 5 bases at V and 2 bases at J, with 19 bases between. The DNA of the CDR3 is TGTGCCAGCAGCATATCCTCCGGACAGCTAACCTACGAGCAGTACTTC. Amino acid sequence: CASSISSGQLTYEQYF.

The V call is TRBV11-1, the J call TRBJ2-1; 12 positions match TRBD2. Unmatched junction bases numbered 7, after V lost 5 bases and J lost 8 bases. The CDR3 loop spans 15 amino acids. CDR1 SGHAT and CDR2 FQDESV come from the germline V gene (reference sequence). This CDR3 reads CASSALAGGPDEQFF. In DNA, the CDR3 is TGTGCCAGCAGCGCCCTAGCGGGGGGGCCGGATGAGCAGTTCTTC.

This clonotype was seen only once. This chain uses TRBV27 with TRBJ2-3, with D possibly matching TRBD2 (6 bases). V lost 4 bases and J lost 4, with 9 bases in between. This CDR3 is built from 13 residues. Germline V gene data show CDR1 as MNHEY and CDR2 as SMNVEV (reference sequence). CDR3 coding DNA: TGTGCCAGCAGTTCCCGGGACTCAGATACGCAGTATTTT. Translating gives CASSSRDSDTQYF.

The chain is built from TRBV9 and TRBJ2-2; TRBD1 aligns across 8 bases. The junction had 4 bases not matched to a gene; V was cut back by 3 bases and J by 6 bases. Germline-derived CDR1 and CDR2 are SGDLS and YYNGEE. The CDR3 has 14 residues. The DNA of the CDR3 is TGTGCCAGCAGCGGTACAGGGGGTGCCGGGGAGCTGTTTTTT. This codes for CASSGTGGAGELFF.

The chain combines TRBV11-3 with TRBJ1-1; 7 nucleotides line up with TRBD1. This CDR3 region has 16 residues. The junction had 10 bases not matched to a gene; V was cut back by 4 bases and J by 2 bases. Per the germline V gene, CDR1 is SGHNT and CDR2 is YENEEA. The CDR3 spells CASSSRSRQGNTEAFF. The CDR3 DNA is TGTGCCAGCAGCTCCCGCTCCAGACAGGGAAACACTGAAGCTTTCTTT.

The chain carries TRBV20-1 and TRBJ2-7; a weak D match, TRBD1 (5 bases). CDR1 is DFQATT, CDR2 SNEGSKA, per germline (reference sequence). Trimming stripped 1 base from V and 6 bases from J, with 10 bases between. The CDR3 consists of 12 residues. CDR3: CSARGQIGEQYF. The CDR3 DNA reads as TGCAGTGCTAGAGGACAGATTGGCGAGCAGTACTTC.

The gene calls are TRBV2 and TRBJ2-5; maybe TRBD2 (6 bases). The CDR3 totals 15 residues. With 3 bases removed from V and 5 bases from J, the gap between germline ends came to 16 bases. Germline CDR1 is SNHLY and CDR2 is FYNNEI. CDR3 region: CASSDPLTSRETQYF. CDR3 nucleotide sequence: TGTGCCAGCAGTGATCCCCTTACTAGCCGGGAGACCCAGTACTTC.

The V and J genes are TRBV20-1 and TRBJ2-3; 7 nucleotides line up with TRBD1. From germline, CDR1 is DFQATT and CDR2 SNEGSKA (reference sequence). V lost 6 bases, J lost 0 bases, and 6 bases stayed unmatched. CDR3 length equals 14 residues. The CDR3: CSASQGESTDTQYF. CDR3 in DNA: TGCAGTGCGTCTCAGGGGGAGAGCACAGATACGCAGTATTTT.

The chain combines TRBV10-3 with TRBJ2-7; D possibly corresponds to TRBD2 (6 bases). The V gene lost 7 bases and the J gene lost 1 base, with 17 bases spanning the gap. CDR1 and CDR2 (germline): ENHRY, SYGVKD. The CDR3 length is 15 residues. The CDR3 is CAITRDSGDSYEQYF. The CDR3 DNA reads TGTGCCATCACCCGGGACTCCGGGGATTCCTACGAGCAGTACTTC.

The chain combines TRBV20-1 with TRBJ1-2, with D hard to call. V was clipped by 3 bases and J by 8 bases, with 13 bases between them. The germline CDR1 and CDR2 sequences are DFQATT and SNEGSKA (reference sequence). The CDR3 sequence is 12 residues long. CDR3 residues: CSASSGVRGYTF. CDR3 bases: TGCAGTGCTAGCAGCGGGGTCCGGGGCTACACCTTC.

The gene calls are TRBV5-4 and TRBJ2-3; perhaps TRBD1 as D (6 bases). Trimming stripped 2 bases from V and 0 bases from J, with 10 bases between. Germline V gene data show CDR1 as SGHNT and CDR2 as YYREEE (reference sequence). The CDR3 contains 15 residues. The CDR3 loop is CASSFRGRSTDTQYF. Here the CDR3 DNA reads TGTGCCAGCAGCTTCAGGGGTCGGAGCACAGATACGCAGTATTTT.

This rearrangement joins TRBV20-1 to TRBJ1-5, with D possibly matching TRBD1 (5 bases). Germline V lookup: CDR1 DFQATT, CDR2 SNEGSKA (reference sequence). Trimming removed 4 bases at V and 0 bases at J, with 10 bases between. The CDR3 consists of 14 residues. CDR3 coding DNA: TGCAGTGCTATGGACACCTATAGCAATCAGCCCCAGCATTTT. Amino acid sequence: CSAMDTYSNQPQHF.

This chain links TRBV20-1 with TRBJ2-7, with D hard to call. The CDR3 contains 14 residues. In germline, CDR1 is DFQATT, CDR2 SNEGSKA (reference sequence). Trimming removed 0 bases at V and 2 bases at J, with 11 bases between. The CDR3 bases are TGCAGTGCTAGAGATCATCGAGGAACCTACGAGCAGTACTTC. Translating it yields CSARDHRGTYEQYF.

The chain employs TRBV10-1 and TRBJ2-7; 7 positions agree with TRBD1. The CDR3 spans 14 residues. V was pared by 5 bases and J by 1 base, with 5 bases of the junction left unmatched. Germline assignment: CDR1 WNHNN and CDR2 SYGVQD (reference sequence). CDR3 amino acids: CASSRGQLSYEQYF. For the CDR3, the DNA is TGCGCCAGCAGTCGGGGACAGTTGTCCTACGAGCAGTACTTC.

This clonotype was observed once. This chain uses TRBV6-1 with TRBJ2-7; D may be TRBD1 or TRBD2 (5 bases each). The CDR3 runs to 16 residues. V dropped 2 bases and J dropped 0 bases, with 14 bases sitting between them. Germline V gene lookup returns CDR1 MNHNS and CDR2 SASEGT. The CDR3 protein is CASSESRGESSYEQYF. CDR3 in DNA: TGTGCCAGCAGTGAATCGAGGGGCGAGAGCTCCTACGAGCAGTACTTC.

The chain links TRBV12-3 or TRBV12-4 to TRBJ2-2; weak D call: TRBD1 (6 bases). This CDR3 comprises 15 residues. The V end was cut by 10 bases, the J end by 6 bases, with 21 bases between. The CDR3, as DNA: TGTGCCATCCAAAGGGGCTACTCAGGGGCCGGGGAGCTGTTTTTT. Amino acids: CAIQRGYSGAGELFF.

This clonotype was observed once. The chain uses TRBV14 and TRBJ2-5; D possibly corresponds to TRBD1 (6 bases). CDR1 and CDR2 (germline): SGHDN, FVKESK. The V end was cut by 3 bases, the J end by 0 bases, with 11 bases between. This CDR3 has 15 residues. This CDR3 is CASSHDQGYQETQYF. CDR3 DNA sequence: TGTGCCAGCAGCCACGATCAGGGGTACCAAGAGACCCAGTACTTC. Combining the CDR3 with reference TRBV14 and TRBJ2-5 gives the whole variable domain EAGVTQFPSHSVIEKGQTVTLRCDPISGHDNLYWYRRVMGKEIKFLLHFVKESKQDESGMPNNRFLAERTGGTYSTLKVQPAELEDSGVYFCASSHDQGYQETQYFGPGTRLLVL.

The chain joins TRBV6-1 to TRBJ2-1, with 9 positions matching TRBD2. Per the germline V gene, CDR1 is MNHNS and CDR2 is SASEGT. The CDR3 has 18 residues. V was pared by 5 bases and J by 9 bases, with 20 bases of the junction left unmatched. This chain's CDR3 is CASSPVGFYGTSNGEQFF. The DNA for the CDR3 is TGTGCCAGCAGTCCGGTAGGATTTTATGGGACTAGCAACGGTGAGCAGTTCTTC.